These 6 T cell receptor beta chains share one sample of origin, sequenced in a study of cytomegalovirus exposure and HLA in healthy donors. PCR was performed using 60 Vbeta and 13 Jbeta primers. Clones were read by immunoSEQ multiplex PCR, and TCRdb kept only the in-frame ones, dropping some. The sample has about 60,000 clones, roughly 74% seen once; the top ten hold around a third. The sequencing sample was made of PBMCs. The receptors originated from a middle-aged man in good health and CMV-seropositive.

The chain is built from TRBV7-9 and TRBJ1-1; tentative D call: TRBD1 (5 bases). Trimming removed 1 base at V and 4 bases at J, with 13 bases between. Germline-derived CDR1 and CDR2 are SEHNR and FQNEAQ (reference sequence). This CDR3 is 15 amino acids long. The CDR3 DNA reads TGTGCCAGCAGCTTAGGGCAGGGAGGGTTCACTGAAGCTTTCTTT. Residues: CASSLGQGGFTEAFF.

In its sample, this clone was seen a few times. The rearrangement links TRBV13 to TRBJ1-2, with D unresolved. This CDR3 spans 13 amino acids. Germline V gene data show CDR1 as PRHDT and CDR2 as FYEKMQ (reference sequence). Between the trimmed V and J ends, which lost 1 base and 2 bases, there was a span of 5 bases. The CDR3 loop is CASSLDRNYGYTF. CDR3 DNA sequence: TGTGCCAGCAGCTTAGACAGAAACTATGGCTACACCTTC.

A few counts support this clone. The rearrangement joins TRBV28 to TRBJ1-2; 10 positions agree with TRBD1. Trimming took 3 bases from V and 4 from J; bases not matched to a gene: 8. CDR1 MDHEN and CDR2 SYDVKM come from the germline V gene. CDR3 length: 16 residues. CDR3 nucleotides: TGTGCCAGCAGTTTGGTTCCGGGACAGGGGTCCTATGGCTACACCTTC. Protein: CASSLVPGQGSYGYTF.

The gene calls are TRBV7-9 and TRBJ2-5, with D uncertain. This CDR3 is 13 amino acids long. V was cut by 1 base and J by 1 base, with 4 bases left in between. The germline CDR1 and CDR2 sequences are SEHNR and FQNEAQ (reference sequence). CDR3 in amino acids: CASSLDSQETQYF. CDR3 DNA sequence: TGTGCCAGCAGCTTAGACTCCCAAGAGACCCAGTACTTC.

The chain uses TRBV30 and TRBJ1-2, with D possibly TRBD1 on 6 matching bases. Trimming took 0 bases from V and 8 from J, leaving 19 bases between them. This CDR3 comprises 15 residues. CDR1 and CDR2 (germline): GTSNPN, SVGIG (reference sequence). The CDR3 region has the DNA TGTGCCTGGAGTGTAAATCACAGGGATCGTCGAGGCTACACCTTC. Translated, it gives CAWSVNHRDRRGYTF.

The chain employs TRBV7-8 and TRBJ2-1; TRBD2 might be the D (6 bases). The length of the CDR3 is 15 residues. Looked up from germline, CDR1 is SGHVS and CDR2 is FQNEAQ. Trimming took 5 bases from V and 2 from J, leaving 13 bases between them. CDR3 loop: CASSLTSTAYNEQFF. The CDR3 DNA is TGTGCCAGCAGCCTAACTAGCACCGCCTACAATGAGCAGTTCTTC.